This T cell receptor (beta chain) originates from a study of CD8 T cells in Susac syndrome. An amount of RNA that ranged from roughly 0.45 to 1 ug was reverse transcribed with random hexamers. Using its own MiXCR run on the immunoSEQ multiplex PCR reads, TCRdb lists one record per CDR3 protein. The table shows around 140,000 distinct CDR3 sequences, with 75% to 90% occurring only once. From blood CD8+ and CD4+ T cells, the TCR beta chain was sequenced. Per the germline V gene, CDR1 is SGHVS and CDR2 is FQNEAQ. The J segment lost 4 bases and the V segment lost 7 bases, leaving 8 bases of the junction unmatched. The CDR3 length is 15 residues.

The material sequenced was CD8+ T cells from PBMCs. The TCR comes from a human donor with multiple sclerosis. The gene calls are TRBV7-8 and TRBJ2-1, with 9 bases aligning to TRBD2. The CDR3: CASNVAGEVYNEQFF. CDR3 bases: TGTGCCAGCAACGTAGCGGGAGAGGTGTACAATGAGCAGTTCTTC.